Each of the 13 T cell receptor beta chains below was sequenced from the same sample in a study of shared clonotypes between healthy human individuals. Clones were read by immunoSEQ multiplex PCR, and TCRdb kept only the in-frame ones, dropping some. The repertoire includes 2 million to 2.5 million clones, roughly 90% of them detected once, and approximately 0.39% sits in the top ten. The specimen sequenced was naive CD4+ T cells from PBMCs. The sample's subset: CD45RA+ positively selected. These receptors were collected from a man aged 18-30 years in good health. Some clones in this sample may be carry-over from other donors' samples.

This rearrangement joins TRBV5-5 to TRBJ1-2; D ambiguous. The germline CDR1 and CDR2 sequences are SGHKS and YYEKEE (reference sequence). The CDR3 extends over 14 amino acids. The V and J ends lost 6 bases and 0 bases respectively, with 12 bases between them. CDR3 sequence reads: CASTGGTSNYGYTF. DNA for the CDR3: TGTGCCAGCACAGGTGGTACGTCTAACTATGGCTACACCTTC.

V is TRBV6-6 and J is TRBJ1-5, with D perhaps matching TRBD1 (5 bases). Germline CDR1 reads MNHNY; CDR2 reads SVGAGI (reference sequence). The CDR3 is 16 residues long. The V gene lost 2 bases and the J gene lost 2 bases, with 13 bases spanning the gap. CDR3 protein: CASSYAPTGGNQPQHF. In nucleotides, the CDR3 is TGTGCCAGCAGTTACGCCCCGACGGGGGGCAATCAGCCCCAGCATTTT.

The V gene is TRBV14, the J gene TRBJ1-2; D perhaps matches TRBD1 (5 bases). Germline CDR1 is SGHDN and CDR2 is FVKESK. This CDR3 has 18 amino acids. V lost 1 base and J 8 bases, leaving 26 bases between the germline ends. CDR3 nucleotides: TGTGCCAGCAGCCAAGCGTACGACAGACTCCAACCCGGGAGAGGCTACACCTTC. Protein product: CASSQAYDRLQPGRGYTF.

The V gene is TRBV6-1, the J gene TRBJ1-4; D call uncertain. The CDR3 contains 14 residues. The germline V gene encodes CDR1 MNHNS and CDR2 SASEGT. Trimming shortened V by 8 bases and J by 8 bases, and 18 bases separated the two germline ends. The CDR3 region is CASSSKSVGEKLFF. The CDR3 nucleotides read TGTGCCAGCTCTTCTAAGTCTGTCGGCGAAAAACTGTTTTTT.

This chain links TRBV4-1 with TRBJ1-2; 10 nucleotides line up with TRBD1. CDR1 MGHRA and CDR2 YSYEKL come from the germline V gene. V lost 4 bases and J lost 3; bases outside the gene matches: 20. The CDR3 length is 20 residues. CDR3 nucleotide sequence: TGCGCCAGCAGCCCGACCTTTTTACGACAGGGGGCTATGGGTGACTATGGCTACACCTTC. It translates to CASSPTFLRQGAMGDYGYTF.

V usage is TRBV19 and J usage is TRBJ1-1; 7 positions agree with TRBD1. Losses at the gene ends were 3 bases for V and 4 bases for J; bases not matched to a gene: 11. CDR1 is LNHDA and CDR2 is SQIVND in the germline V gene (reference sequence). This CDR3 region has 16 residues. The CDR3 sequence is CASSIGAGGASTEAFF. As DNA, the CDR3 is TGTGCCAGTAGTATTGGGGCAGGGGGAGCGAGCACTGAAGCTTTCTTT.

V usage is TRBV18 and J usage is TRBJ2-5; 7 bases fit TRBD1. The CDR3 is made up of 15 amino acids. CDR1 is KGHSH, CDR2 LQKENI, per germline. Losses at the gene ends were 5 bases for V and 1 base for J; bases not matched to a gene: 7. The DNA for the CDR3 is TGTGCCAGCTCAGTTGGACAGGAGCGCCAAGAGACCCAGTACTTC. This codes for CASSVGQERQETQYF.

The chain has TRBV4-1 and TRBJ2-7, with D possibly being TRBD1 (7 bases). The CDR3 loop spans 13 amino acids. Germline CDR1 MGHRA, CDR2 YSYEKL. Trimming took off 6 bases at V and 3 bases at J, with 12 bases between the two ends. This CDR3 reads CASRRDSHYEQYF. The CDR3 DNA sequence: TGCGCCAGCAGGCGGGACAGCCACTACGAGCAGTACTTC.

This clone was found once. The chain employs TRBV4-1 and TRBJ1-3; D gene unclear. This CDR3 is built from 14 residues. With 1 base removed from V and 0 bases from J, the gap between germline ends came to 4 bases. Germline CDR1 and CDR2: MGHRA and YSYEKL. CDR3 DNA: TGCGCCAGCAGCCAAGTAGCCTCTGGAAACACCATATATTTT. Amino acids: CASSQVASGNTIYF.

The chain couples TRBV18 to TRBJ1-2; 8 bases fit TRBD1. Germline V gene lookup returns CDR1 KGHSH and CDR2 LQKENI. Germline trimming cut 6 bases from V and 4 bases from J; bases unmatched to any gene: 16. The CDR3 extends over 17 amino acids. The CDR3 DNA reads TGTGCCAGCTCCCTTGGACTCGACACAGGGGGGAGCTATGGCTACACCTTC. This sequence encodes CASSLGLDTGGSYGYTF.

Details on this clone: The sample holds other DNA sequences that translate to the same CDR3. The chain joins TRBV5-1 to TRBJ2-7; 8 bases align to TRBD1. The V gene end was trimmed by 0 bases and the J gene end by 4 bases; junction bases not matched to a gene: 3. Germline CDR1 reads SGHRS; CDR2 reads YFSETQ. The CDR3 sequence is 14 residues long. The CDR3, as DNA: TGCGCCAGCAGCTTGGGACAGGGGAGGTACGAGCAGTACTTC. Translated, it gives CASSLGQGRYEQYF.

The genes are TRBV11-3 and TRBJ2-7, with D hard to call. Germline CDR1 SGHNT, CDR2 YENEEA. The V end lost 5 bases, the J end lost 2 bases, and 16 bases lay between the germline ends. This CDR3 region has 15 residues. The CDR3 coding sequence is TGTGCCAGCAGCCTAGGACCTCGCACCCCCTACGAGCAGTACTTC. Translation gives CASSLGPRTPYEQYF. The complete variable domain, with remaining parts taken from reference TRBV11-3 and TRBJ2-7, reads EAGVVQSPRYKIIEKKQPVAFWCNPISGHNTLYWYLQNLGQGPELLIRYENEEAVDDSQLPKDRFSAERLKGVDSTLKIQPAELGDSAVYLCASSLGPRTPYEQYFGPGTRLTVT.

CDR3 in amino acids: CASSISRVRNTEAFF. The CDR3 coding sequence is TGTGCCAGTAGTATCTCCCGGGTGAGAAACACTGAAGCTTTCTTT. V and J are TRBV19 and TRBJ1-1; no definite D call. CDR3 length equals 15 residues. V was cut by 3 bases and J by 2 bases, with 13 bases left in between. Germline CDR1 and CDR2: LNHDA and SQIVND (reference sequence).